This T cell receptor (beta chain) was sequenced for a study of cytomegalovirus exposure and HLA in healthy donors. Study results and limitations: Both high specificity and high sensitivity reportedly marked the classifier's diagnosis of cytomegalovirus status. One variant, a missense change in DCLRE1C, was linked in a later analysis to TCR beta V- and J-gene trimming. Excluded: some indistinguishable V segments such as TRBV6-2 and TRBV6-3.

Primers: 60 Vbeta forward and 13 Jbeta reverse. Sequenced by immunoSEQ multiplex PCR; TCRdb stores in-frame clones only, minus some. The repertoire holds some 160,000 clones, roughly 80% seen once, with under 0.6% in the top ten. Remarks on this clone: The antigen remains undetermined.

This CDR3 has 15 residues. The germline gives CDR1 SGDLS, CDR2 YYNGEE. Trimming removed 0 bases from V and 4 bases from J, with 13 bases in between. Sequencing was done on a sample of PBMCs. The receptor was derived from a woman in her forties or fifties in good health and CMV-seronegative. The chain uses TRBV9 and TRBJ2-5; no firm D call. The CDR3, as DNA: TGTGCCAGCAGCGTAGGTAGCCTACGCATAGAGACCCAGTACTTC. Translated, it gives CASSVGSLRIETQYF.